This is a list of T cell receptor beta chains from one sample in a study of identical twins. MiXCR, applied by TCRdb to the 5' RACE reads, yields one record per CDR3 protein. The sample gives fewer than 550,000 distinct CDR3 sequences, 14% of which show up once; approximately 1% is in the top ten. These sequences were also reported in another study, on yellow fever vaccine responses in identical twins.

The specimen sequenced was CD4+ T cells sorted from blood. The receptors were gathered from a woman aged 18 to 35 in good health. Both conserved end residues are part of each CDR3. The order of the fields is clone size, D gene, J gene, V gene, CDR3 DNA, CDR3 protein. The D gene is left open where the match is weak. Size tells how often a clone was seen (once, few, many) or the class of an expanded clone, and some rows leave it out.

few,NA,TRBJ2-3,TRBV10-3,TGTGCCATACAGGAGCGCCGTGACCTTACGCAGTATTTT,CAIQERRDLTQYF
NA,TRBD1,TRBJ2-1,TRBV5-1,TGCGCCAGCAGCTTGGCTAATACCGGGACAGGTCAAAATGAGCAGTTCTTC,CASSLANTGTGQNEQFF
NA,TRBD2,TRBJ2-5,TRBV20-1,TGCAGTGCTAGAGATATGGGCGGGAGTTCTTTCTTGGAAGAGACCCAGTACTTC,CSARDMGGSSFLEETQYF
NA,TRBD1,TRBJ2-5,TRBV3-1,TGTGCCAGCAGCCCGGACAGGGGGCGCACAGGGGAGACCCAGTACTTC,CASSPDRGRTGETQYF
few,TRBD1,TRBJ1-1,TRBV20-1,TGCAGTGCGACATTGACAGGGCGGGACACTGAAGCTTTCTTT,CSATLTGRDTEAFF
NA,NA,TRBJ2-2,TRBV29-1,TGCAGCGTTCAGCGCGCGACCGGGGAGCTGTTTTTT,CSVQRATGELFF
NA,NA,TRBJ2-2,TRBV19,TGTGCCAGTAGTACTCTGTTGGACACCGGGGAGCTGTTTTTT,CASSTLLDTGELFF
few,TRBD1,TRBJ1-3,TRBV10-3,TGTGCCATCAGTCCCACAGGGGTTCGGAACACCATATATTTT,CAISPTGVRNTIYF
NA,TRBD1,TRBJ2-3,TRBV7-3,TGTGCCAGCAGCAACGGACAGGGGAGCACAGATACGCAGTATTTT,CASSNGQGSTDTQYF
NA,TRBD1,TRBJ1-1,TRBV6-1,TGTGCCAGCAGAAACAACAGGGGGCTCGGGTGGCGTGGCACTGAAGCTTTCTTT,CASRNNRGLGWRGTEAFF
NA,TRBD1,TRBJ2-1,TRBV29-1,TGCAGCGTGGTCCCTGTCAGGGGGCCATACAATGAGCAGTTCTTC,CSVVPVRGPYNEQFF
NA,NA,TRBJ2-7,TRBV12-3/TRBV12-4,TGTGCCAGCAGTCTCTCGGAGTACGAGCAGTACTTC,CASSLSEYEQYF
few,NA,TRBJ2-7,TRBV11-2,TGTGCCAGCAAACCAACTTCCCTATTTGAGCAGTACTTC,CASKPTSLFEQYF
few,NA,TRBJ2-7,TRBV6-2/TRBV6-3,TGTGCCAGCAGCAAGGTACCATACGAGCAGTACTTC,CASSKVPYEQYF
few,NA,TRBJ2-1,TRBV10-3,TGTGCCATCAGTCTCGACAGCGAGCAGTTCTTC,CAISLDSEQFF
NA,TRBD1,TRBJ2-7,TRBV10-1,TGCGCCAGCAGTACGGACAGGACGCTTTCGAGCGAGCAGTACTTC,CASSTDRTLSSEQYF
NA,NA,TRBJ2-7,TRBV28,TGTGCCAGCTGGGGACCCAACGCCTACGAGCAGTACTTC,CASWGPNAYEQYF
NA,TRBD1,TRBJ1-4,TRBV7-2,TGTGCCAGCAGCCCGGGACAGAGAAATGAAAAACTGTTTTTT,CASSPGQRNEKLFF
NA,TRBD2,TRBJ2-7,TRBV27,TGTGCCAGCAGTCGACTAGCGTCTTCTGGCGAGCAGTACTTC,CASSRLASSGEQYF
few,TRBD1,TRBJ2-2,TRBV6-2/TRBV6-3,TGTGCCAGCAGTACCCAGGGGGCGCGTACCGGGGAGCTGTTTTTT,CASSTQGARTGELFF
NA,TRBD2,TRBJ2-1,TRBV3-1,TGTGCCAGCAGCCCGGGACTAGCGGGAAACTACAATGAGCAGTTCTTC,CASSPGLAGNYNEQFF
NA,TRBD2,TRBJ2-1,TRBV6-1,TGTGCCAGCAGAGGACTAGCGGGAGGTAACAATGAGCAGTTCTTC,CASRGLAGGNNEQFF